This T cell receptor beta chain originates from a study of T cell repertoires in cytomegalovirus infection (dated by TCRdb to between 2019 and 2020). In the study overall: Because public TCR beta signatures pointed to carriage of CMV infection together with the matching HLA type, the HLA type of each donor mattered for the analysis. General findings and caveats noted by the study authors: In both this cohort and an independent cohort of 350 or so donors, the cumulative frequency of public TCR beta family members distinguished carriers of CMV infection plus the relevant HLA type. The ex vivo response was dominated by HLA-C-restricted CMV-specific TCR beta clonotypes, which also provided the single most frequent clonotype in two of eight donors.

This clonotype has just a few counts. No cognate antigen has been identified for it. No clone much larger than this one lies a single base away; base qualities are absent. As encoded in the germline V gene (reference sequence), CDR1 is SEHNR while CDR2 is FQNEAQ. Trimming removed 5 bases from V and 6 bases from J, leaving 17 bases between the germline ends. From the cysteine through the phenylalanine, the CDR3 covers 15 amino acids. Left in the record is the CDR3 DNA by itself, 45 bases read in frame from the first base. The sequencing machine was an Illumina HiSeq 1500. The public reads were reprocessed in TCRdb via fastp at Q25 and MiXCR, keeping in-frame beta chains. Each CDR3 protein gets just one entry, which takes the most common genes and DNA from the rows behind it. The sample profile shows roughly 760,000 distinct CDR3 sequences; less than 40% of them were found once. The ten largest account for around 2.8% of the sample.

The sequenced sample consisted of PBMCs. The clonotype originates from a human donor in good health (CMV status not recorded). Some clones in this sample may be carry-over from other donors' samples. This chain joins TRBV7-9 to TRBJ2-1, and TRBD2 may be the D gene, going by 7 matching bases. CDR3 region: CASSPRGGGSNEQFF. The sequenced DNA: TGTGCCAGCAGCCCCAGAGGGGGGGGGTCCAATGAGCAGTTCTTC. With all but the CDR3 taken from the reference TRBV7-9 and TRBJ2-1 genes, the full variable domain is: DTGVSQNPRHKITKRGQNVTFRCDPISEHNRLYWYRQTLGQGPEFLTYFQNEAQLEKSRLLSDRFSAERPKGSFSTLEIQRTEQGDSAMYLCASSPRGGGSNEQFFGPGTRLTVL.